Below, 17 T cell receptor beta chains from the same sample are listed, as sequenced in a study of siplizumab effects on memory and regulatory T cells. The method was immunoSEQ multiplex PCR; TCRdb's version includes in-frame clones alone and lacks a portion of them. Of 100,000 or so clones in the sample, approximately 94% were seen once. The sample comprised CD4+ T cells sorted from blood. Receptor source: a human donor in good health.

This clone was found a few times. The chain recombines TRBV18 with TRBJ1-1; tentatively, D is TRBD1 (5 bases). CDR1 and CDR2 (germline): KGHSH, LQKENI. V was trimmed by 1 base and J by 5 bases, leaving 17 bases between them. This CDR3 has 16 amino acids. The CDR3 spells CASSPLPGWSSTEAFF. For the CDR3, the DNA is TGTGCCAGCTCACCACTCCCAGGGTGGAGTAGTACTGAAGCTTTCTTT. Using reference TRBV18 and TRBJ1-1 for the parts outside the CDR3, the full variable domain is NAGVMQNPRHLVRRRGQEARLRCSPMKGHSHVYWYRQLPEEGLKFMVYLQKENIIDESGMPKERFSAEFPKEGPSILRIQQVVRGDSAAYFCASSPLPGWSSTEAFFGQGTRLTVV.

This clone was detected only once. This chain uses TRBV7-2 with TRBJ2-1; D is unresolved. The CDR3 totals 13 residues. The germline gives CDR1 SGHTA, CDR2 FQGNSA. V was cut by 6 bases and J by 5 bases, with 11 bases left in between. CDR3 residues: CASRPPVDNEQFF. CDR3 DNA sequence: TGTGCCAGCAGACCACCCGTCGACAATGAGCAGTTCTTC.

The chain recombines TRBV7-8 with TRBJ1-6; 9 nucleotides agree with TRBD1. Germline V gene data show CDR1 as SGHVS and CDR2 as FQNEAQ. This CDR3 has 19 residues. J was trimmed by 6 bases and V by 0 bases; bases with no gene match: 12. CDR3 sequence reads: CASSLATGGSGRSNSPLHF. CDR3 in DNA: TGTGCCAGCAGCTTAGCGACAGGGGGTAGTGGGCGTAGTAATTCACCCCTCCACTTT.

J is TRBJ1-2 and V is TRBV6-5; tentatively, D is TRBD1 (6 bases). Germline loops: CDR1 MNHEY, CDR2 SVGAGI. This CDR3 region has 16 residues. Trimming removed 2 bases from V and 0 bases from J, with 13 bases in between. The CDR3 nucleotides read TGTGCCAGCAGTTACCGAGGGGGGGCCCCTAACTATGGCTACACCTTC. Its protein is CASSYRGGAPNYGYTF.

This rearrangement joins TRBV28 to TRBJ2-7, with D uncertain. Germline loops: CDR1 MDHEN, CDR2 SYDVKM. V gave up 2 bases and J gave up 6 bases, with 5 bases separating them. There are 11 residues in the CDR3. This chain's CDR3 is CASSLNREQYF. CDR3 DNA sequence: TGTGCCAGCAGTTTAAACCGCGAGCAGTACTTC.

The CDR3 sequence is CASSFASTGGGEAFF. As DNA, the CDR3 is TGTGCCAGCAGCTTTGCTTCGACAGGGGGCGGCGAAGCTTTCTTT. The chain combines TRBV7-6 with TRBJ1-1; the match to TRBD1 covers 10 bases. CDR1 SGHVS and CDR2 FNYEAQ come from the germline V gene. Losses at the gene ends were 3 bases for V and 8 bases for J; bases not matched to a gene: 9. The CDR3 is 15 residues long.

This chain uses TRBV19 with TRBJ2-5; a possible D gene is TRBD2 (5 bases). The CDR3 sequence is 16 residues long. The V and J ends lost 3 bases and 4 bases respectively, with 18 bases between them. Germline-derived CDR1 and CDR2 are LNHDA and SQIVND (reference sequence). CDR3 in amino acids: CASSIRGRASTETQYF. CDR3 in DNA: TGTGCCAGTAGTATCCGTGGGCGGGCAAGTACAGAGACCCAGTACTTC.

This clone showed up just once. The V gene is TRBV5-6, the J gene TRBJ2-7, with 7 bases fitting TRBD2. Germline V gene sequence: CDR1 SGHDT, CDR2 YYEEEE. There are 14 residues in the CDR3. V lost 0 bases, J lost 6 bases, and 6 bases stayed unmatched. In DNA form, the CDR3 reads TGTGCCAGCAGCTTGGGACTAGCAGATGGCGAGCAGTACTTC. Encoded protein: CASSLGLADGEQYF.

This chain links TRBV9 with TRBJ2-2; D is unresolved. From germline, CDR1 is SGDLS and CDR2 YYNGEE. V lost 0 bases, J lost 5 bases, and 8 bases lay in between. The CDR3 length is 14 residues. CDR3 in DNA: TGTGCCAGCAGCGTAGTACTTGGGACCGGGGAGCTGTTTTTT. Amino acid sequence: CASSVVLGTGELFF.

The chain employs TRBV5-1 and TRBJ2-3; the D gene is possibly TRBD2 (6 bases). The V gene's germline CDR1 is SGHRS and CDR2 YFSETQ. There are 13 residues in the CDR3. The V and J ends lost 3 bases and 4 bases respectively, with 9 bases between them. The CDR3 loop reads CASSSGGADTQYF. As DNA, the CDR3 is TGCGCCAGCAGCTCAGGCGGGGCAGATACGCAGTATTTT.

The CDR3 nucleotides read TGTGCCAGCAGCTTGCTGTACTCAGGGGACGTTGATGAAGCTTTCTTT. Its translation is CASSLLYSGDVDEAFF. The chain has TRBV5-4 and TRBJ1-1, with a tentative D call TRBD1 (6 bases). V was shortened by 1 base and J by 7 bases, with 20 bases between the two germline ends. CDR1 is SGHNT and CDR2 is YYREEE in the germline V gene (reference sequence). This CDR3 comprises 16 residues.

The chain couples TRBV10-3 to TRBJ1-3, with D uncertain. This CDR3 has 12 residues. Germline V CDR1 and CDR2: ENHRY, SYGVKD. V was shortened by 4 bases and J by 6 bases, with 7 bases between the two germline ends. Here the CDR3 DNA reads TGTGCCATCAGTGGCGGAGAAAACACCATATATTTT. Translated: CAISGGENTIYF.

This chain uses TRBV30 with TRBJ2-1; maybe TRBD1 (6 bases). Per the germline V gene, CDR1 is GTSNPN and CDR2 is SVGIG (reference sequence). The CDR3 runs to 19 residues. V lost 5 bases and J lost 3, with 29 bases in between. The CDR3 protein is CAWLPHPLERGSHYNEQFF. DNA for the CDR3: TGTGCCTGGTTACCACACCCCCTAGAGAGGGGGTCCCACTACAATGAGCAGTTCTTC.

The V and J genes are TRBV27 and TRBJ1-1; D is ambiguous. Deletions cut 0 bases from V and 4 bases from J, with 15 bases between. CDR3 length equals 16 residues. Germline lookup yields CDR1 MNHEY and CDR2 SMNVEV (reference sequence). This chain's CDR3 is CASSLSWQTRGTEAFF. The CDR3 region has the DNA TGTGCCAGCAGTTTATCTTGGCAGACCCGGGGCACTGAAGCTTTCTTT.

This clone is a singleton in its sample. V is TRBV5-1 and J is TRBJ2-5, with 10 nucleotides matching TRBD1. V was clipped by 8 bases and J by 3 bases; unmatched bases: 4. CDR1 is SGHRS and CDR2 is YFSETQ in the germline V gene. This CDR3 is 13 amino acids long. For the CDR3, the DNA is TGCGCCAGTGGTGGGACAGGGGAAGAGACCCAGTACTTC. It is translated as CASGGTGEETQYF.

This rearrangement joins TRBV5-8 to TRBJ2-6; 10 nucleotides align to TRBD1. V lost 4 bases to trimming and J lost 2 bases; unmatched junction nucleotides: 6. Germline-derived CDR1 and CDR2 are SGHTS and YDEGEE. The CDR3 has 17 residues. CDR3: CASSTRQGAAGANVLTF. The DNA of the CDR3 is TGTGCCAGCAGCACTCGACAGGGGGCAGCTGGGGCCAACGTCCTGACTTTC.

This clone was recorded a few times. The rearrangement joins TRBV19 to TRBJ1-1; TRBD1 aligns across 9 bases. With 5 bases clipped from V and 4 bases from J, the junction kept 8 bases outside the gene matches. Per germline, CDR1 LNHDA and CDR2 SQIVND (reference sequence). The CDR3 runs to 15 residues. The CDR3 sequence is CASSDHTGGRTEAFF. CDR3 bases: TGTGCCAGTAGTGATCATACAGGGGGCCGCACTGAAGCTTTCTTT.